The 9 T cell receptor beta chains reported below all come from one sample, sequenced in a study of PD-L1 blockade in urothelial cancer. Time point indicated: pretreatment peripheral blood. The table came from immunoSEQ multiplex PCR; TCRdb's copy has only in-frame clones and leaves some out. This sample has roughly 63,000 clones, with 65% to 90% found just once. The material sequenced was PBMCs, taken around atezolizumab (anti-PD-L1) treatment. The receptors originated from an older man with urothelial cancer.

The DNA for the CDR3 is TGTGCCAGCAGCCCGGGACAGGTAGGGGCTTATAGCAATCAGCCCCAGCATTTT. Amino acids: CASSPGQVGAYSNQPQHF. V usage is TRBV21-1 and J usage is TRBJ1-5; no check of the table's D call, TRBD1, against the DNA was made. TRBV21-1 is described as a pseudogene. This CDR3 region has 18 residues.

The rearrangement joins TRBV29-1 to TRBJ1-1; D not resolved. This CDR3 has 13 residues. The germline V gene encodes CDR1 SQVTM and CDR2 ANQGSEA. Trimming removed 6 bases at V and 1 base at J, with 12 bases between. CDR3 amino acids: CSVKTDPNTEAFF. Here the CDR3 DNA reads TGCAGCGTCAAAACAGACCCGAACACTGAAGCTTTCTTT. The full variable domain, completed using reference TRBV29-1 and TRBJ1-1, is SAVISQKPSRDICQRGTSLTIQCQVDSQVTMMFWYRQQPGQSLTLIATANQGSEATYESGFVIDKFPISRPNLTFSTLTVSNMSPEDSSIYLCSVKTDPNTEAFFGQGTRLTVV.

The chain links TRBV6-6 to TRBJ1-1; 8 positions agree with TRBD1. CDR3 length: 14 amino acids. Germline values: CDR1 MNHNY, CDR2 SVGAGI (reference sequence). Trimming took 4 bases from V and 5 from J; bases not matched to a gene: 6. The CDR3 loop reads CASSSVQGGTEAFF. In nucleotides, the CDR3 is TGTGCCAGCAGTTCAGTACAGGGGGGGACTGAAGCTTTCTTT.

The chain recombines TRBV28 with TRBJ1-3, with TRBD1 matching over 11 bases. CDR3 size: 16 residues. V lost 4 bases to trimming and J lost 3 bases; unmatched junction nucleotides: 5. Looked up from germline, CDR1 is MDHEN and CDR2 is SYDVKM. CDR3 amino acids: CASSSGTGGGGNTIYF. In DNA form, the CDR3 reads TGTGCCAGCAGTTCTGGGACAGGGGGGGGTGGAAACACCATATATTTT.

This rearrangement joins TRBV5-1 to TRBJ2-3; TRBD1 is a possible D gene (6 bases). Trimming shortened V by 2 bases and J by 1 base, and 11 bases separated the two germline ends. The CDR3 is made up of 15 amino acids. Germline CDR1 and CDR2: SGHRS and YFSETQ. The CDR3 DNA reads TGCGCCAGCAGCTTAAACAGGGTCGGCACAGATACGCAGTATTTT. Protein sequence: CASSLNRVGTDTQYF.

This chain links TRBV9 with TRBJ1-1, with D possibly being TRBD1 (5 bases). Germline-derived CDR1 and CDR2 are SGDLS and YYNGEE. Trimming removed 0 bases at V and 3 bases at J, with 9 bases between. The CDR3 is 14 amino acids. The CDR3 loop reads CASSVVPGHTEAFF. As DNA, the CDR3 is TGTGCCAGCAGCGTAGTCCCAGGGCACACTGAAGCTTTCTTT.

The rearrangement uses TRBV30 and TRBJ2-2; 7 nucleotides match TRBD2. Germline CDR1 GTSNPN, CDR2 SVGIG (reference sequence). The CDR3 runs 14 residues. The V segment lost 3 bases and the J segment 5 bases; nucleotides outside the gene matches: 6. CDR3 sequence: CAWRAGRRTGELFF. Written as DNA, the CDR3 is TGTGCCTGGAGAGCGGGAAGACGGACCGGGGAGCTGTTTTTT.

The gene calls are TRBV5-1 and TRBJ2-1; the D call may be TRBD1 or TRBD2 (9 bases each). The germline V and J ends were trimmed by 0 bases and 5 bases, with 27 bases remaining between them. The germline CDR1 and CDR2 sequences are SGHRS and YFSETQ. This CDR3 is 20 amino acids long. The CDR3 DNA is TGCGCCAGCAGCTTGGGATGGGACAGGGTTAGCGGGAGTAGGAACAATGAGCAGTTCTTC. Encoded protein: CASSLGWDRVSGSRNNEQFF.

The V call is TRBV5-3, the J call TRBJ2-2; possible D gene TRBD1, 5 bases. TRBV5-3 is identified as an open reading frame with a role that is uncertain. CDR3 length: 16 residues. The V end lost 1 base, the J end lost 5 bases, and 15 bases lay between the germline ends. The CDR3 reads CARSLYRKRRTGELFF. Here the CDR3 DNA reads TGTGCCAGAAGCTTGTACAGGAAACGACGGACCGGGGAGCTGTTTTTT.